This TCR beta chain was identified during a study of blood T cell repertoires in COVID-19. In the study overall: Researchers got acute and convalescent COVID-19 samples from the United States, Italy and Spain.

From germline, CDR1 is DFQATT and CDR2 SNEGSKA (reference sequence). The CDR3 length is 10 residues. Trimming stripped 3 bases from V and 12 bases from J, with 9 bases between. Generated by immunoSEQ multiplex PCR, the TCRdb table keeps only in-frame clones and is missing some. Here the sample spans about 49,000 clones, roughly 79% being singletons. The receptor was derived from a woman older than 75 with COVID-19, enrolled during active disease. The source material was peripheral blood. The chain recombines TRBV20-1 with TRBJ2-1, with a weak D call TRBD2 (6 bases). CDR3 DNA sequence: TGCAGTGCTAGCGGCGGGACGCAGTTCTTC. Translation: CSASGGTQFF.